These 22 T cell receptor beta chains originate from one sample sequenced in a study of T cell responses to AZD1222 COVID-19 vaccine. Assay: immunoSEQ multiplex PCR; the TCRdb copy retains only in-frame clones and omits some. The data contain 25,000 to 35,000 clones, approximately 88% of them singletons. The source was peripheral blood, collected on day 0 of AZD1222 vaccination. The receptors stem from an adult in good health.

V usage is TRBV6-6 and J usage is TRBJ2-7, with 9 nucleotides matching TRBD2. The ends lost 6 bases at V and 4 bases at J; junction bases unmatched: 7. The CDR3 loop spans 14 amino acids. Germline V lookup: CDR1 MNHNY, CDR2 SVGAGI (reference sequence). In DNA, the CDR3 is TGTGCCAGCAGCCTGACTAGCGGAGAATACGAGCAGTACTTC. Translating gives CASSLTSGEYEQYF.

The genes are TRBV9 and TRBJ2-1, with 8 bases fitting TRBD2. Germline CDR1 is SGDLS and CDR2 is YYNGEE. The CDR3 runs 17 residues. Trimming took 0 bases from V and 3 from J; bases not matched to a gene: 8. CDR3 in amino acids: CASSVESTSGGYNEQFF. The CDR3 bases are TGTGCCAGCAGCGTAGAGAGTACTAGCGGTGGCTACAATGAGCAGTTCTTC.

This clone has more than one count but fewer than ten. The gene calls are TRBV5-1 and TRBJ1-1; the D gene is possibly TRBD1 (6 bases). V was shortened by 3 bases and J by 1 base, with 22 bases between the two germline ends. Germline values: CDR1 SGHRS, CDR2 YFSETQ. This CDR3 region has 18 residues. The CDR3 spells CASSSFSPLDRTNTEAFF. The CDR3 DNA reads as TGCGCCAGCAGCTCATTCAGCCCCTTGGACAGAACGAACACTGAAGCTTTCTTT. Variable domain in full (rest from reference TRBV5-1 and TRBJ1-1): KAGVTQTPRYLIKTRGQQVTLSCSPISGHRSVSWYQQTPGQGLQFLFEYFSETQRNKGNFPGRFSGRQFSNSRSEMNVSTLELGDSALYLCASSSFSPLDRTNTEAFFGQGTRLTVV.

V and J are TRBV5-5 and TRBJ1-4; no definite D call. The CDR3 is 13 residues long. Trimming removed 0 bases from V and 7 bases from J, with 7 bases in between. Per germline, CDR1 SGHKS and CDR2 YYEKEE (reference sequence). The CDR3 nucleotides read TGTGCCAGCAGCTTGGGGTTTGCTGAAAAACTGTTTTTT. It translates to CASSLGFAEKLFF.

The rearrangement joins TRBV5-6 to TRBJ2-1; no clear D gene. The CDR3 loop spans 15 amino acids. The germline V and J ends were trimmed by 3 bases and 2 bases, with 12 bases remaining between them. Per germline, CDR1 SGHDT and CDR2 YYEEEE. The CDR3 here is CASSYQVNPYNEQFF. As DNA, the CDR3 is TGTGCCAGCAGCTATCAGGTAAACCCCTACAATGAGCAGTTCTTC.

V gene TRBV11-3 combines with J gene TRBJ2-2; 7 bases map to TRBD2. The V gene's germline CDR1 is SGHNT and CDR2 YENEEA. This CDR3 has 15 residues. Trimming took 4 bases from V and 4 from J; bases not matched to a gene: 6. The CDR3 loop is CASSSSRTSTGELFF. The CDR3 region has the DNA TGTGCCAGCAGCTCCTCTCGGACTAGCACCGGGGAGCTGTTTTTT.

V usage is TRBV25-1 and J usage is TRBJ2-3; 9 bases line up with TRBD2. The CDR3 is made up of 15 amino acids. V shed 5 bases, J shed 5 bases, and the junction held 8 bases outside the gene matches. Germline CDR1 MGHDK, CDR2 SYGVNS. The CDR3 loop reads CASSPYAGGRDTQYF. The CDR3 nucleotides are TGTGCCAGCAGTCCGTATGCGGGAGGGAGAGATACGCAGTATTTT.

This chain connects TRBV5-6 to TRBJ2-1, with D unclear. The CDR3 has 11 residues. The V gene lost 2 bases and the J gene lost 10 bases, with 7 bases spanning the gap. Germline V CDR1 and CDR2: SGHDT, YYEEEE. The CDR3 DNA reads as TGTGCCAGCAGCTTATCGTACGAGCAGTTCTTC. Translating gives CASSLSYEQFF.

This clone turned up a few times. The rearrangement joins TRBV5-1 to TRBJ2-7; 7 nucleotides align to TRBD1. Looked up from germline, CDR1 is SGHRS and CDR2 is YFSETQ. The CDR3 consists of 14 residues. V shed 0 bases and J 1 base; nucleotides not matched to a gene: 1. Written as DNA, the CDR3 is TGCGCCAGCAGCTTGGTGGGACAGTCCTACGAGCAGTACTTC. It is translated as CASSLVGQSYEQYF.

The chain is built from TRBV5-6 and TRBJ1-5; D ambiguous. The CDR3 contains 18 residues. Deletions cut 4 bases from V and 0 bases from J, with 20 bases between. The germline V gene encodes CDR1 SGHDT and CDR2 YYEEEE. CDR3: CASSDWTDPRDSNQPQHF. CDR3 DNA sequence: TGTGCCAGCAGCGATTGGACCGACCCGAGGGATAGCAATCAGCCCCAGCATTTT.

The chain joins TRBV6-4 to TRBJ1-5; possibly TRBD1 for D (6 bases). CDR3 length equals 16 residues. The germline V and J ends were trimmed by 6 bases and 0 bases, with 15 bases remaining between them. Germline V lookup: CDR1 MRHNA, CDR2 SNTAGT. The CDR3 DNA reads as TGTGCCAGCAGCCCCGGGGGGCCATATAGCAATCAGCCCCAGCATTTT. It translates to CASSPGGPYSNQPQHF.

Details on this clone: Other DNA variants within this sample encode the same CDR3. This chain connects TRBV7-2 to TRBJ1-6, with D hard to call. Germline V gene lookup returns CDR1 SGHTA and CDR2 FQGNSA. The germline V and J ends were trimmed by 1 base and 2 bases, with 3 bases remaining between them. There are 14 residues in the CDR3. The chain's CDR3 is CASSLETYNSPLHF. The CDR3 coding sequence is TGTGCCAGCAGCTTAGAGACCTATAATTCACCCCTCCACTTT.

The rearrangement links TRBV18 to TRBJ2-4, with 12 bases matching TRBD2. CDR1 and CDR2 (germline): KGHSH, LQKENI. The J segment lost 8 bases and the V segment lost 0 bases, leaving 17 bases of the junction unmatched. There are 20 residues in the CDR3. The CDR3 loop reads CASSPPRQWASGRAQYIQYF. In DNA form, the CDR3 reads TGTGCCAGCTCACCACCGCGACAGTGGGCTAGCGGGAGGGCCCAGTACATTCAGTACTTC.

The chain is built from TRBV28 and TRBJ1-4; D might be TRBD1 (5 bases). The V gene's germline CDR1 is MDHEN and CDR2 SYDVKM. The CDR3 length is 15 residues. Trimming cost V 5 bases and J 8 bases, with 18 bases left between them. DNA for the CDR3: TGTGCCAGCAGTCCCGGGACTACCGGTGGAGAAAAACTGTTTTTT. This gives the protein CASSPGTTGGEKLFF. Filled out from reference TRBV28 and TRBJ1-4, the complete variable domain reads DVKVTQSSRYLVKRTGEKVFLECVQDMDHENMFWYRQDPGLGLRLIYFSYDVKMKEKGDIPEGYSVSREKKERFSLILESASTNQTSMYLCASSPGTTGGEKLFFGSGTQLSVL.

This chain connects TRBV4-1 to TRBJ1-1; 7 nucleotides agree with TRBD1. CDR1 is MGHRA, CDR2 YSYEKL, per germline. The CDR3 has 15 residues. The J segment lost 4 bases and the V segment lost 1 base, leaving 6 bases of the junction unmatched. The CDR3 protein is CASSQARAGGTEAFF. The CDR3, as DNA: TGCGCCAGCAGCCAAGCCCGGGCAGGGGGCACTGAAGCTTTCTTT.

The chain recombines TRBV19 with TRBJ2-1, with 8 bases fitting TRBD1. Germline assignment: CDR1 LNHDA and CDR2 SQIVND (reference sequence). V lost 6 bases to trimming and J lost 4 bases; unmatched junction nucleotides: 11. The CDR3 covers 16 residues. CDR3 sequence (DNA): TGTGCCAGTAGAGCCGGACAGGGCAAAATTTACAATGAGCAGTTCTTC. It encodes CASRAGQGKIYNEQFF.

The chain has TRBV5-1 and TRBJ2-7; D perhaps matches TRBD2 (6 bases). V was clipped by 4 bases and J by 3 bases, with 17 bases between them. In germline, CDR1 is SGHRS, CDR2 YFSETQ. There are 15 residues in the CDR3. CDR3 coding DNA: TGCGCCAGCAGCGTAGGGACTTCGCGGGGCTACGAGCAGTACTTC. Protein sequence: CASSVGTSRGYEQYF.

This chain connects TRBV15 to TRBJ1-3; possible D gene TRBD1, 5 bases. V gave up 0 bases and J gave up 0 bases, with 9 bases separating them. The CDR3 covers 16 residues. Germline-derived CDR1 and CDR2 are LNHNV and YYDKDF (reference sequence). The CDR3 loop is CATSRDRQISGNTIYF. The CDR3, as DNA: TGTGCCACCAGCAGAGACCGACAGATCTCTGGAAACACCATATATTTT.

This clone appeared a single time. The chain employs TRBV28 and TRBJ1-6; D gene unclear. The V gene lost 6 bases and the J gene lost 8 bases, with 11 bases spanning the gap. The CDR3 has 13 amino acids. The germline CDR1 and CDR2 sequences are MDHEN and SYDVKM. In DNA form, the CDR3 reads TGTGCCAGCAGCCTAACGTTTTATTCACCCCTCCACTTT. Translated: CASSLTFYSPLHF. Complete variable domain (other parts from reference TRBV28 and TRBJ1-6): DVKVTQSSRYLVKRTGEKVFLECVQDMDHENMFWYRQDPGLGLRLIYFSYDVKMKEKGDIPEGYSVSREKKERFSLILESASTNQTSMYLCASSLTFYSPLHFGNGTRLTVT.

This chain uses TRBV25-1 with TRBJ1-3; 7 nucleotides line up with TRBD1. The ends lost 4 bases at V and 2 bases at J; junction bases unmatched: 5. Per germline, CDR1 MGHDK and CDR2 SYGVNS. The CDR3 covers 15 residues. CDR3 sequence (DNA): TGTGCCAGCAGTGCAGACAGGGCGGCTGGAAACACCATATATTTT. The encoded protein is CASSADRAAGNTIYF.

CDR3 in amino acids: CASRAGTGLRGYTF. The CDR3 bases are TGTGCCAGCAGAGCAGGGACAGGATTAAGAGGCTACACCTTC. The rearrangement joins TRBV2 to TRBJ1-2; TRBD1 aligns across 8 bases. The germline V gene has CDR1 SNHLY and CDR2 FYNNEI. The V and J ends lost 6 bases and 8 bases, in that order; junction bases with no gene match: 11. The CDR3 length is 14 residues.

The chain joins TRBV10-3 to TRBJ2-7; no clear D. CDR1 and CDR2 from the germline V gene are ENHRY and SYGVKD. The germline V and J ends were trimmed by 6 bases and 2 bases, with 8 bases remaining between them. CDR3 length: 12 amino acids. The CDR3 is CAISENPYEQYF. The CDR3 DNA is TGTGCCATCAGCGAGAACCCCTACGAGCAGTACTTC.